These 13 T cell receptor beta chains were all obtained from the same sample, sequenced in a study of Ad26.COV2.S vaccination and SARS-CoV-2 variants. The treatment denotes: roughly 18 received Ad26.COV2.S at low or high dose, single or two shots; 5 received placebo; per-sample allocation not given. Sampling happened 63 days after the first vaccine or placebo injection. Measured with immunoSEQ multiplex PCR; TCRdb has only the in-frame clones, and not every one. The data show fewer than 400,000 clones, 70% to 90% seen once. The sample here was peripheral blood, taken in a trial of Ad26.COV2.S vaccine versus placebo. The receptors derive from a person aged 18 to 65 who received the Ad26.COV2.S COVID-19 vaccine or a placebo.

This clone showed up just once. This CDR3 is CASRYPPLTGSYEQYF. The DNA for the CDR3 is TGTGCAAGTCGCTACCCCCCCCTAACAGGCTCCTACGAGCAGTACTTC. The V and J genes are TRBV12-2 and TRBJ2-7; the table gives TRBD1 as D, unverified against the DNA. TRBV12-2 is termed a pseudogene. The CDR3 spans 16 residues.

In nucleotides, the CDR3 is TGTGCCATCACCACGGGGAGCTCTAACTATGGCTACACCTTC. As protein: CAITTGSSNYGYTF. The chain uses TRBV6-6 and TRBJ1-2; no clear D gene. Germline V CDR1 and CDR2: MNHNY, SVGAGI (reference sequence). Between the trimmed V and J ends, which lost 10 bases and 0 bases, there was a span of 15 bases. The CDR3 has 14 amino acids.

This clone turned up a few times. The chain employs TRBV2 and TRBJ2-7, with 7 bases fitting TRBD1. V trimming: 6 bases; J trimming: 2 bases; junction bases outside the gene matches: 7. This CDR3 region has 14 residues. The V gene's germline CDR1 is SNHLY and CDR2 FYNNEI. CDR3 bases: TGTGCCAGCAGCAGGGACAGACGTACCTACGAGCAGTACTTC. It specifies CASSRDRRTYEQYF.

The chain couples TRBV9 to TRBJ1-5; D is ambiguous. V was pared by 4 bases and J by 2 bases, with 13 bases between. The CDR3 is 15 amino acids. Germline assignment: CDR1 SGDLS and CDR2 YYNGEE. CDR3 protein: CASSPGFGGNQPQHF. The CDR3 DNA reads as TGTGCCAGCAGCCCGGGGTTCGGGGGCAATCAGCCCCAGCATTTT.

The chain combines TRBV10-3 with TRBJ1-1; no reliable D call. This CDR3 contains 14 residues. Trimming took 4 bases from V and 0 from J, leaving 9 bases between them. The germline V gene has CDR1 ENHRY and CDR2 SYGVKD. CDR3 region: CAISGDPMNTEAFF. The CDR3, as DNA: TGTGCCATCAGTGGTGATCCGATGAACACTGAAGCTTTCTTT.

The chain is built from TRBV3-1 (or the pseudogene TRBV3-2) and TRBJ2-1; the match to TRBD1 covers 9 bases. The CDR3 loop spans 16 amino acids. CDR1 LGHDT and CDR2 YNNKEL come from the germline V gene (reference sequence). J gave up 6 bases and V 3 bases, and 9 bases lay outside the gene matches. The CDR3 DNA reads TGTGCCAGCAGCCAGCGTACCGGGACAGGGCGCAATGAGCAGTTCTTC. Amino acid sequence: CASSQRTGTGRNEQFF.

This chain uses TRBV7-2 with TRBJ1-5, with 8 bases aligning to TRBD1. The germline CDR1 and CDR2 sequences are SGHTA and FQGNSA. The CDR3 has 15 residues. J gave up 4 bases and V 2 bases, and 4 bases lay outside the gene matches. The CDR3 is CASSLSGQGNQPQHF. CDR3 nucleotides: TGTGCCAGCAGCTTATCCGGACAGGGTAATCAGCCCCAGCATTTT.

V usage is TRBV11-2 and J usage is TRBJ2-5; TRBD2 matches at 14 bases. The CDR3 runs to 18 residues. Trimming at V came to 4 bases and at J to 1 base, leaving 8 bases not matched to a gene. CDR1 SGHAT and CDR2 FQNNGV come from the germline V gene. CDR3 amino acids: CASSSRLAGGLIQETQYF. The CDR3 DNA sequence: TGTGCCAGCAGCTCGAGACTAGCGGGGGGGTTAATCCAAGAGACCCAGTACTTC.

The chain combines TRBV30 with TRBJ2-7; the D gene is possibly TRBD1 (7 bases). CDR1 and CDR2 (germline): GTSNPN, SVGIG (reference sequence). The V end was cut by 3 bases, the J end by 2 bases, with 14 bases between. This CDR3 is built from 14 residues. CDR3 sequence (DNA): TGTGCCTGGAGCGACTCAGGGGGGCCCTACGAGCAGTACTTC. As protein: CAWSDSGGPYEQYF.

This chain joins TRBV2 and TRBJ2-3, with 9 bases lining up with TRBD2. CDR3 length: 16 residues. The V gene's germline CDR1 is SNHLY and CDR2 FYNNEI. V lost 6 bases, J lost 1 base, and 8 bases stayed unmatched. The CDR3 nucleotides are TGTGCCAGCAGGCCCCAGCGGGGGGCGGGCACAGATACGCAGTATTTT. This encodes CASRPQRGAGTDTQYF. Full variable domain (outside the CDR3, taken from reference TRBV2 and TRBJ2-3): EPEVTQTPSHQVTQMGQEVILRCVPISNHLYFYWYRQILGQKVEFLVSFYNNEISEKSEIFDDQFSVERPDGSNFTLKIRSTKLEDSAMYFCASRPQRGAGTDTQYFGPGTRLTVL.

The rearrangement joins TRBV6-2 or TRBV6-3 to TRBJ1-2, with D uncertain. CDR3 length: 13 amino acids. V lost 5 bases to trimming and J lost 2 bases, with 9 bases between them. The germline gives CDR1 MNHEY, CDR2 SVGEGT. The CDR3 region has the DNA TGTGCCAGCAGTCCAAATCTGAACTATGGCTACACCTTC. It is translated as CASSPNLNYGYTF.

The CDR3 DNA reads TGTGCCAGCAGTCCCGGGACTAGCGGCGACAATGAGCAGTTCTTC. Its translation: CASSPGTSGDNEQFF. This sequence joins TRBV7-2 and TRBJ2-1; TRBD2 matches at 11 bases. The CDR3 covers 15 residues. Trimming cost V 6 bases and J 5 bases; bases outside gene matches: 6. The germline V gene encodes CDR1 SGHTA and CDR2 FQGNSA.

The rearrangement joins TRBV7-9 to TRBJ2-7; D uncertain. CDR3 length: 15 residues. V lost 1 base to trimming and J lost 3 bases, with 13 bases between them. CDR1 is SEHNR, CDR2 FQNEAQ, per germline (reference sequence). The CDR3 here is CASSLGAGQIYEQYF. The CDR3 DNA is TGTGCCAGCAGCTTAGGGGCTGGGCAAATCTACGAGCAGTACTTC.